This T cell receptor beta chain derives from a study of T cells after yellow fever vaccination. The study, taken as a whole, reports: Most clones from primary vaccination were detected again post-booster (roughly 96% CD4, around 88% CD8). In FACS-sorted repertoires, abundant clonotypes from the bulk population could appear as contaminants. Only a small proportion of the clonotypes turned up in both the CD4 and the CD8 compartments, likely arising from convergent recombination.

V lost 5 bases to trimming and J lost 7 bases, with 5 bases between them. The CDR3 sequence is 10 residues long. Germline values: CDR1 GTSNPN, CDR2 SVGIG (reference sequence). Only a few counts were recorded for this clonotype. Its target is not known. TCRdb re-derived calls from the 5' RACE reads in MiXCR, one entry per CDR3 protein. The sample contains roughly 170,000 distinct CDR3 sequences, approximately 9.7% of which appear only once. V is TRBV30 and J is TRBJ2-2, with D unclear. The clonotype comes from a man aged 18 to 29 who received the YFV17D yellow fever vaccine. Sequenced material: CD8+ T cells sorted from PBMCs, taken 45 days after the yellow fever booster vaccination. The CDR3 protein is CAWGNGELFF. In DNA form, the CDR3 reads TGTGCCTGGGGGAACGGGGAGCTGTTTTTT.